This T cell receptor (beta chain) was recovered during a study of OX40 agonist ivuxolimab in advanced cancers. For the wider study: The costimulatory receptor OX40 (CD134) was targeted by ivuxolimab, a fully human IgG2 agonistic monoclonal antibody. Intravenous ivuxolimab was administered to patients every 2 weeks at six dose levels: 0.01, 0.1, 0.3, 1.5, 3 and 10 mg/kg. Of the approximately 50 dose-escalation patients, hepatocellular carcinoma was present in about 20, melanoma in approximately 15, renal cell carcinoma in 9 and head and neck cancer in 9. In the dose-escalation cohort, around four fifths of patients were male, and the mean age was approximately 60 years, with a range of about 23 to 80. Patients were allowed to have had prior anti-PD-1, anti-PD-L1 or anti-CTLA-4 therapy, and approximately 39% of the dose-escalation patients had been treated with checkpoint inhibitors. Partial responses occurred in three dose-escalation patients: two with cutaneous melanoma and one with hepatocellular carcinoma. Peripheral TCRbeta sequencing was intended to test whether TCR sequence diversity was altered and clonal T-cell expansion was caused by ivuxolimab. The monotherapy dose-escalation portion (N ≈ 55 patients) of the phase I ivuxolimab trial is reported in the paper.

To sequence the TCRbeta CDR3 region, genomic DNA was isolated from the sorted cells. TCRbeta CDR3 regions were sequenced using the immunoSEQ Assay. TCRdb provides this immuneACCESS table in a form limited to in-frame rearrangements. Some clones are lacking; in checked studies, under half of them reflect an unresolved V gene, and why the rest are absent is not known. A total of some 83,000 clones appear in this sample, more than 75% of them only once. Just over 0.75% of the sample belongs to the ten largest clones. The trial excluded patients who had a history of autoimmune disease or who were on systemic immunosuppression. Peripheral blood for TCR sequencing was drawn from every dose cohort at baseline, at cycle 4 day 1 and at cycle 7 day 1. Samples came from an open-label, multicenter, first-in-human phase I dose-escalation trial of ivuxolimab. The trial enrolled adults with locally advanced or metastatic head and neck squamous cell, hepatocellular, melanoma or renal cell carcinoma. CD4+ and CD8+ T cells were sorted separately from peripheral blood before TCR sequencing.

Notes on this clone: Its cognate antigen has yet to be identified. No per-base quality is available; no much larger clone lies one base away.

V is shortened by 5 bases, J by 4 bases, and the region joining them spans 17 bases. The CDR3 numbers 15 residues from cysteine through phenylalanine. Only the CDR3 DNA is retained, 45 bases long and in frame from the first base. Reading the germline V gene (reference sequence) gives CDR1 MNHNY and CDR2 SVGAGI. Paper-wide results and their limitations: The antigen specificity of the peripheral T cells that underwent clonal expansion was not determined. In partial responders in the 0.1-3.0 mg/kg groups, normalized peripheral clonal expansion was found to be among the lowest, especially among CD8+ T cells. After ivuxolimab, expanded clones were on average more numerous among CD8+ T cells than among CD4+ T cells. Low levels of normalized T-cell clonal expansion were also seen in some nonresponding patients. Clonal expansion of both CD4+ and CD8+ blood T cells was observed from baseline to week 6 at doses 0.1 to 3.0 mg/kg.

The V and J genes are TRBV6-6 and TRBJ1-2; the D segment cannot be called with confidence. Sequenced here: CD4+ or CD8+ T cells sorted from blood, sampled in a trial of the OX40 agonist ivuxolimab. This TCR derives from an adult with an advanced solid tumor such as melanoma, head and neck, liver or kidney cancer. The CDR3 reads CASSHYPGTSYGYTF. The sequenced DNA: TGTGCCAGCAGTCACTACCCGGGTACCTCCTATGGCTACACCTTC.